What follows are 5 T cell receptor beta chains derived from one specimen sequenced in a study of CD8+CD57+ T cells in acquired aplastic anemia (dated by TCRdb to the late 2010s). Sequencing instrument: Illumina HiSeq 2000. Genomic DNA was used as template for profiling of TCR beta VDJ combinations and CDR3 sequences. Using fastp trimming at Q25 and MiXCR clonotype assembly, TCRdb reanalyzed the public sequencing data and kept in-frame beta chains. Each CDR3 protein gets just one entry, which takes the most common genes and DNA from the rows behind it. Within this sample are more than 150,000 distinct CDR3 sequences, with around 50% of them counted one time only. The ten largest clones capture 10% to 15% of the sample. The patients picked for sequencing were ones in whom flow cytometry had shown an expansion of CD8+CD57+ cells. Sequences were obtained from sorted CD4+, CD8+, or CD8+CD57+ T cells (not recorded which) from PBMCs. These receptors all come from a human donor with aplastic anemia.

The chain joins TRBV20-1 to TRBJ1-5; D not certain. The CDR3 consists of 14 residues. V lost 0 bases to trimming and J lost 1 base, with 7 bases between them. Per germline, CDR1 DFQATT and CDR2 SNEGSKA (reference sequence). CDR3 bases: TGCAGTGCTAGAGATCCGAACAGCAATCAGCCCCAGCATTTT. Protein: CSARDPNSNQPQHF.

This clonotype was counted ten times or more. V is TRBV20-1 and J is TRBJ1-3; 8 bases are shared with TRBD1. CDR3 size: 16 residues. Trimming took 1 base from V and 3 from J; bases not matched to a gene: 8. Germline V CDR1 and CDR2: DFQATT, SNEGSKA (reference sequence). The DNA for the CDR3 is TGCAGTGCTAGAGTTCCAACAGGGGGGGATGGAAACACCATATATTTT. It specifies CSARVPTGGDGNTIYF.

This clonotype came up many times. Compared with germline, one end of the junction differs, possibly owing to a read error. The chain recombines TRBV29-1 with TRBJ2-1; 8 bases are a match to TRBD1. The V gene's germline CDR1 is SQVTM and CDR2 ANQGSEA. The CDR3 extends over 14 amino acids. The chain's CDR3 is CSAYRDRSCNEQFF. Here the CDR3 DNA reads TGCAGCGCCTATCGGGACAGGTCCTGCAATGAGCAGTTCTTC.

In its sample, this clonotype was seen many times. The rearrangement uses TRBV4-1 and TRBJ1-5, with 7 bases fitting TRBD1. CDR1 is MGHRA, CDR2 YSYEKL, per germline. J gave up 7 bases and V 1 base, and 7 bases lay outside the gene matches. The CDR3 totals 15 residues. The CDR3 is CASSQGDREAQPQHF. The CDR3 nucleotides read TGCGCCAGCAGCCAAGGCGACAGGGAGGCACAGCCCCAGCATTTT.

To note about this clonotype: A much larger clone is a single base away; this may be a read error. CDR3 sequence reads: CVSSLIYADRGHEQYF. Here the CDR3 DNA reads TGTGTCAGCAGCTTAATTTACGCGGACAGGGGTCACGAGCAGTACTTC. The chain uses TRBV7-3 and TRBJ2-7; 9 bases line up with TRBD1. In germline, CDR1 is SGHTA, CDR2 FQGTGA. This CDR3 spans 16 amino acids.